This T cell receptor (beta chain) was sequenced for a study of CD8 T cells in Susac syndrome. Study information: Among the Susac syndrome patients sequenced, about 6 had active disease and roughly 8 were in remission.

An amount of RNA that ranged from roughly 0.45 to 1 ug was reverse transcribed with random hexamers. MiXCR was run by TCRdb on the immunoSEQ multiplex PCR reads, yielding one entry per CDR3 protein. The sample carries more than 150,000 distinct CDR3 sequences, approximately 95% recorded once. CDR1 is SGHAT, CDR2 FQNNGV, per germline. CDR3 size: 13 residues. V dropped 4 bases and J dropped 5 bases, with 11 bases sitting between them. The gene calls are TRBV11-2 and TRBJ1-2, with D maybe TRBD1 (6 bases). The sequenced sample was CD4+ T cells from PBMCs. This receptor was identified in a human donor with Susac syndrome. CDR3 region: CASSSDSTYGYTF. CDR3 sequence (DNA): TGTGCCAGCAGCTCGGACAGCACTTATGGCTACACCTTC.